This T cell receptor beta chain is drawn from a study of T cells after yellow fever vaccination. On this clonotype itself: Its antigen is still unknown.

Trimming cost V 6 bases and J 4 bases, with 12 bases left between them. Germline V gene sequence: CDR1 SQVTM, CDR2 ANQGSEA. This CDR3 spans 12 amino acids. Findings and caveats of the study: The secondary T-cell response peaked on day 5, not day 15, but was weaker. Researchers noted that a small share of clonotypes showed up in both CD4 and CD8 compartments.

5'RACE template switching produced TCR cDNA carrying a universal primer site and UMIs. From the 5' RACE reads, TCRdb called clonotypes with MiXCR, one entry per CDR3 protein. This table has hundreds of thousands of distinct CDR3 sequences, roughly 12% appearing once. The receptor was isolated from a man under 40 who received the YFV17D yellow fever vaccine. The chain employs TRBV29-1 and TRBJ1-2; D might be TRBD1 (6 bases). This specimen was PBMCs, taken on the day of the yellow fever booster vaccination. CDR3 bases: TGCAGCGTCGCACAGGGCGGCTATGGCTACACCTTC. As protein: CSVAQGGYGYTF.